This entry lists 4 T cell receptor beta chains sequenced from one sample in a study of regulatory T cells in long-lasting Graves disease. Time point: newly diagnosed GD, antithyroid drugs for less than 3 months. RNA from PBMCs was the source of the TCR library. Combining iRepertoire HTBI primers with Arm-PCR of CDR3 regions, the authors built TCR beta libraries. TCRdb used MiXCR to reprocess the multiplex PCR reads, holding one entry per CDR3 protein. The sample contains approximately 470,000 distinct CDR3 sequences, roughly 17% of which appear only once. This same sample was also taken into another study, of T cells in Graves' hyperthyroidism and ophthalmopathy.

Sequenced material: peripheral blood mononuclear cells (PBMCs), taken at new diagnosis, from a patient treated with antithyroid drugs. The receptors stem from a man aged 35 to 55 with Graves disease.

This clonotype came up many times. V gene TRBV10-3 combines with J gene TRBJ2-5, with D hard to call. Germline-derived CDR1 and CDR2 are ENHRY and SYGVKD. V was cut by 0 bases and J by 9 bases, with 14 bases left in between. The CDR3 has 14 amino acids. CDR3 sequence reads: CAISESARARAQYF. CDR3 sequence (DNA): TGTGCCATCAGTGAGTCGGCACGGGCCCGGGCCCAGTACTTC.

There are many counts of this clonotype. The V and J genes are TRBV7-9 and TRBJ1-1; maybe TRBD1 (6 bases). This CDR3 comprises 15 residues. V dropped 5 bases and J dropped 4 bases, with 17 bases sitting between them. Germline lookup yields CDR1 SEHNR and CDR2 FQNEAQ (reference sequence). CDR3 sequence: CASSPDGPTGTEAFF. In DNA, the CDR3 is TGTGCCAGCAGCCCCGACGGACCGACAGGCACTGAAGCTTTCTTT.

This clonotype was picked up many times. This chain joins TRBV7-8 and TRBJ2-7; D is perhaps TRBD1 (5 bases). Germline V gene lookup returns CDR1 SGHVS and CDR2 FQNEAQ. Trimming took 5 bases from V and 4 from J, leaving 12 bases between them. The CDR3 runs 13 residues. CDR3 protein: CASSPDNLYEQYF. Written as DNA, the CDR3 is TGTGCCAGCAGCCCGGACAACTTATACGAGCAGTACTTC. The full variable domain, rest sourced from reference TRBV7-8 and TRBJ2-7, is GAGVSQSPRYKVAKRGQDVALRCDPISGHVSLFWYQQALGQGPEFLTYFQNEAQLDKSGLPSDRFFAERPEGSVSTLKIQRTQQEDSAVYLCASSPDNLYEQYFGPGTRLTVT.

This clonotype was seen a handful of times. The chain joins TRBV5-4 to TRBJ2-7; unclear D gene. V was pared by 7 bases and J by 6 bases, with 5 bases between. CDR3 length equals 9 residues. Germline loops: CDR1 SGHNT, CDR2 YYREEE (reference sequence). CDR3 DNA sequence: TGTGCCAGCGGCAGCGAGCAGTACTTC. As protein: CASGSEQYF.